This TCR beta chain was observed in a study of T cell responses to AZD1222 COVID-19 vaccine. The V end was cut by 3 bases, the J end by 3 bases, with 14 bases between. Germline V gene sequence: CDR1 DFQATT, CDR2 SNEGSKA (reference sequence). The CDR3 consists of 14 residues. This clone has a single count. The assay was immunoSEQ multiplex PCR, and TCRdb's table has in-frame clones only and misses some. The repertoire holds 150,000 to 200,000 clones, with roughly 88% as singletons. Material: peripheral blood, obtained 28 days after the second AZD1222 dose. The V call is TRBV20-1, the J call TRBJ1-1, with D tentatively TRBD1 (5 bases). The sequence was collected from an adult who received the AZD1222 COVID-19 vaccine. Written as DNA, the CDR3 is TGCAGTGCTAGTCTGCCAGGGTATGACACTGAAGCTTTCTTT. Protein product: CSASLPGYDTEAFF.